This is a list of T cell receptor beta chains from one sample in a study of blood T cell repertoires in COVID-19. Produced via immunoSEQ multiplex PCR; TCRdb's table is partial and in-frame only. The table has 92,000 or so clones, about 78% seen once; the top ten hold 14%. Material for sequencing was peripheral blood. Receptors were obtained from a woman aged 80 or over with acute or convalescent COVID-19. The CDR3 runs from the conserved cysteine through the conserved F or W. A D gene is named only where the DNA matches it firmly. A clone size is listed for some rows: how often the clone was seen (once, few, many), or a class if it is expanded.

d_call,clone_size,v_call,j_call,cdr3_nt,cdr3_aa
.,.,TRBV6-5,TRBJ2-3,TGTGCCACGGAGGGTTTCGGGAGCGGTACAGATACGCAGTATTTT,CATEGFGSGTDTQYF
TRBD2,.,TRBV7-2,TRBJ2-3,TGTGCCAGCAGCCTCCAAGCGGGGGGATTAGCTGATACGCAGTATTTT,CASSLQAGGLADTQYF
TRBD1,few,TRBV5-1,TRBJ1-1,TGCGCCAGCAGCCCAGATTACCCAGGGGGCACTGAAGCTTTCTTT,CASSPDYPGGTEAFF
.,few,TRBV27,TRBJ2-5,TGTGCCAGCAGTGTCTCGACAGTGGGAGGCCAAGAGACCCAGTACTTC,CASSVSTVGGQETQYF
TRBD1,.,TRBV12-3/TRBV12-4,TRBJ1-2,TGTGCCAGCAGGGGGGGACAGGAGTATGGCTACACCTTC,CASRGGQEYGYTF
.,few,TRBV6-6,TRBJ1-1,TGTGCCAGCAGGGTACAGGAGAACACTGAAGCTTTCTTT,CASRVQENTEAFF
.,.,TRBV5-4,TRBJ2-3,TGTGCCAGCAGCGAGAATCGACAGAAATTCACAGATACGCAGTATTTT,CASSENRQKFTDTQYF
.,.,TRBV7-2,TRBJ2-7,TGTGCCAGCAGCACCTCCGGGGTAGGAACCTACGAGCAGTACTTC,CASSTSGVGTYEQYF
TRBD1,.,TRBV2,TRBJ1-2,TGTGCCAGCAGTGAATGGGGGACAGGGAACTATGGCTACACCTTC,CASSEWGTGNYGYTF
TRBD2,.,TRBV10-3,TRBJ2-1,TGTGCCATCAAGGACGGGGGGGGAGACTACAATGAGCAGTTCTTC,CAIKDGGGDYNEQFF
.,.,TRBV5-6,TRBJ1-5,TGTGCCAGCAGCTTAGGGGTGAATCAGCCCCAGCATTTT,CASSLGVNQPQHF
TRBD1,.,TRBV2,TRBJ2-7,TGTGCCAGCAGTGAGTTTGGACAGGGGGCCAACGAGCAGTACTTC,CASSEFGQGANEQYF
.,.,TRBV7-3,TRBJ1-1,TGTGCCAGCAGCTTATCGGGAGGTGAAGCTTTCTTT,CASSLSGGEAFF
.,few,TRBV4-1,TRBJ2-1,TGCGCCAGCAGCCAAGTTGGTCTAGCGAGCTCCTACAATGAGCAGTTCTTC,CASSQVGLASSYNEQFF
.,few,TRBV9,TRBJ1-2,TGTGCCAGCAGCGTAGCTGACAATCATGGCTACACCTTC,CASSVADNHGYTF
.,.,TRBV7-2,TRBJ2-1,TGTGCCAGCAGCCTCTCCTACAATGAGCAGTTCTTC,CASSLSYNEQFF
.,.,TRBV7-9,TRBJ2-7,TGTGCCAGCAGCTTTAGTCTGGGGACAAACGCCTACGAGCAGTACTTC,CASSFSLGTNAYEQYF
.,.,TRBV5-5,TRBJ1-3,TGTGCCAGCAGCGGGACTGTTGGAAACACCATATATTTT,CASSGTVGNTIYF
TRBD1,.,TRBV9,TRBJ1-1,TGTGCCAGCAGCGCCTCCCAACAGGGGGCTGAAGCTTTCTTT,CASSASQQGAEAFF
TRBD2,.,TRBV9,TRBJ2-3,TGTGCCAGCAGCGCGACTAGCGGGGAAAGCACAGATACGCAGTATTTT,CASSATSGESTDTQYF
.,.,TRBV11-3,TRBJ2-2,TGTGCCAGCAGCTTAGACTGGAACACCGGGGAGCTGTTTTTT,CASSLDWNTGELFF
TRBD1,.,TRBV13,TRBJ2-1,TGTGCCAGCAGCGTGACCGGGACAGGCTACAATGAGCAGTTCTTC,CASSVTGTGYNEQFF
.,.,TRBV12-3/TRBV12-4,TRBJ2-3,TGTGCCAGCAGCCTTCAGGGAACAGATACGCAGTATTTT,CASSLQGTDTQYF
.,few,TRBV30,TRBJ1-1,TGTGCCTGGAGCAAGGGGAGGTTTGCTGAAGCTTTCTTT,CAWSKGRFAEAFF
TRBD2,.,TRBV19,TRBJ2-2,TGTGCCAGTAGCGGACTAGCGGGTCGTGGGGAGCTGTTTTTT,CASSGLAGRGELFF
TRBD1,.,TRBV6-2/TRBV6-3,TRBJ2-1,TGTGCCAGCAGTGTGTCCGGGACAGCCGGTGAGCAGTTCTTC,CASSVSGTAGEQFF
TRBD2,once,TRBV7-2,TRBJ2-5,TGTGCCAGCAGCTTAGCGGGGACTAGGCAAGAGACCCAGTACTTC,CASSLAGTRQETQYF
.,.,TRBV29-1,TRBJ1-3,TGCAGCGTTTTGTTGGCAGTCGGAAACACCATATATTTT,CSVLLAVGNTIYF
TRBD1,.,TRBV24-1,TRBJ2-2,TGTGCCACCAGTGACCCCGGACAGGGGAGCGCCGGGGAGCTGTTTTTT,CATSDPGQGSAGELFF
.,.,TRBV3-1/TRBV3-2,TRBJ2-1,TGTGCCAGCAGCCCGATCACTTTCAACCGTGGTACCTACAATGAGCAGTTCTTC,CASSPITFNRGTYNEQFF
TRBD1,.,TRBV27,TRBJ1-1,TGTGCCAGCAGTTGGACAGGGTTGAACACTGAAGCTTTCTTT,CASSWTGLNTEAFF
.,.,TRBV2,TRBJ1-6,TGTGCCAGCAGCCCACAGGGATATAATTCACCCCTCCACTTT,CASSPQGYNSPLHF
.,.,TRBV6-5,TRBJ1-1,TGTGCCAGCAGTTACTCGATAGGGGCAGGGAACACTGAAGCTTTCTTT,CASSYSIGAGNTEAFF
.,.,TRBV28,TRBJ1-2,TGTGCCAGCAGATCCGCCTTGGGAGGGAGCGGCTACACCTTC,CASRSALGGSGYTF
.,.,TRBV19,TRBJ1-1,TGTGCCAGTAGTATCCGGGAGAACACTGAAGCTTTCTTT,CASSIRENTEAFF
TRBD2,.,TRBV7-3,TRBJ2-3,TGTGCCAGCAGCTTTCGTGGAGCGGGGTCCACAGATACGCAGTATTTT,CASSFRGAGSTDTQYF
.,.,TRBV7-9,TRBJ1-1,TGTGCCAGCAGCCCCATATCCGGGGCTGAAGCTTTCTTT,CASSPISGAEAFF
.,few,TRBV2,TRBJ2-7,TGTGCCAGCAGTTCAGGATCCCTCTCCTACGAGCAGTACTTC,CASSSGSLSYEQYF
.,.,TRBV18,TRBJ1-2,TGTGCCAGCTCACCATCAGATACTAACTATGGCTACACCTTC,CASSPSDTNYGYTF